The source of this TCR beta chain is a study of cytomegalovirus exposure and HLA in healthy donors. Primers: 60 Vbeta forward and 13 Jbeta reverse. Using immunoSEQ multiplex PCR, the repertoire was profiled, and TCRdb retains in-frame clones only, with some absent. Of 160,000 or so clones detected, approximately 84% appear once; the ten largest clones hold around 1.3%. Sequenced input: PBMCs. This clonotype was sampled from a man in his fifties in good health and CMV-seropositive.

The CDR3 nucleotides are TGTGCCAGCAGCGTCAATTTACTAGATACGCAGTATTTT. Amino acids: CASSVNLLDTQYF. The chain has TRBV5-4 and TRBJ2-3; D unclear. Trimming took 4 bases from V and 5 from J, leaving 11 bases between them. From germline, CDR1 is SGHNT and CDR2 YYREEE (reference sequence). This CDR3 region has 13 residues.